This TCR beta chain derives from a study of blood T cell repertoires in COVID-19. Overall study: Samples representing acute and convalescent COVID-19 were sourced from the United States, Italy and Spain. PBMCs, B-cell-depleted T cells, or T cells were the source of the cDNA or gDNA that made up the material.

V shed 2 bases and J 2 bases; nucleotides not matched to a gene: 14. In germline, CDR1 is GTSNPN, CDR2 SVGIG (reference sequence). The length of the CDR3 is 18 residues. Authors' data handling: Amplification from reference gene primers served as the basis for estimated nucleated cell counts. Profiled with immunoSEQ multiplex PCR; TCRdb holds only in-frame clones, not every one. The DNA gave D and trimming, while V, J and clone size come from that table. The sample contains around 220,000 clones, 70% to 90% of which appear only once. This chain joins TRBV30 and TRBJ2-1; 8 bases map to TRBD1. This receptor was identified in a middle-aged woman who had recovered from COVID-19. The sequencing sample was made of peripheral blood. The chain's CDR3 is CAWSPVGRWTGTYNEQFF. CDR3 nucleotides: TGTGCCTGGAGTCCCGTCGGCCGTTGGACAGGGACCTACAATGAGCAGTTCTTC.